This T cell receptor (beta chain) emerged from a study of blood T cells in healthy people across ages. Study-wide points: With age, beta diversity per million T cells declined roughly linearly, significantly by about 37. Estimated diversity across one million T cells was deemed an underestimate.

Germline CDR1 and CDR2: DFQATT and SNEGSKA (reference sequence). CDR3 length: 16 residues. The V segment lost 1 base and the J segment 1 base; nucleotides outside the gene matches: 4. In the case of this clonotype: The antigen is not known.

Isolating PBMCs gave at least 6 million of these cells per sample. A second PCR of 7 to 11 cycles used a sample-barcoded 5' primer and a J-beta primer mix. Unique molecular identifiers of 12 random nucleotides labeled each cDNA. MiXCR, applied by TCRdb to the 5' RACE reads, yields one record per CDR3 protein. The sample includes approximately 790,000 distinct CDR3 sequences, around two thirds of them seen just once. This receptor was obtained from a young man in good health. The sample taken for sequencing was blood. The chain is built from TRBV20-1 and TRBJ1-2; 12 positions match TRBD1. The CDR3 DNA follows: TGCAGTGCTAGAGGTGGGACAGGGGGCTATAACTATGGCTACACCTTC. This gives the protein CSARGGTGGYNYGYTF.